This entry concerns a single T cell receptor (delta chain). CDR3 size: 15 residues. V shed 6 bases and J 2 bases; nucleotides not matched to a gene: 4. Germline-derived CDR1 and CDR2 are GEAIGNYY and EKD. These data are taken from a study of gamma-delta chains in newborns, infants, children. Study background: Microbial exposure reportedly drives polyclonal innate γδ T cell expansion after birth.

With CATT, TCRdb re-called clones from the reads. The sample has 3,500 to 5,000 delta-chain clones, around 6.2% seen once. The sequence derives from a child who was a newborn, infant or young child, either healthy, febrile or measles-vaccinated (not recorded which). V usage is TRDV2 and J usage is TRDJ2, with 11 bases aligning to TRDD3. Input material: blood. The CDR3 region is CACYWGIYLTAQLFF. CDR3 in DNA: TGTGCCTGTTACTGGGGGATATACTTGACAGCACAACTCTTCTTT.